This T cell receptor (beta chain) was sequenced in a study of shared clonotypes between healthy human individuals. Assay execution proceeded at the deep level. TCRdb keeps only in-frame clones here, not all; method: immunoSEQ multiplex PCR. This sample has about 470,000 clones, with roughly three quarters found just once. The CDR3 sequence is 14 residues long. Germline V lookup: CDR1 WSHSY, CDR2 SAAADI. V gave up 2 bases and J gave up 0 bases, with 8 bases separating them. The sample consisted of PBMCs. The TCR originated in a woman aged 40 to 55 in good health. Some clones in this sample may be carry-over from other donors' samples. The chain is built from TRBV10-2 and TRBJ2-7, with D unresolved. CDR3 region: CASSEEWSSYEQYF. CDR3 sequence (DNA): TGCGCCAGCAGTGAGGAGTGGTCCTCCTACGAGCAGTACTTC.